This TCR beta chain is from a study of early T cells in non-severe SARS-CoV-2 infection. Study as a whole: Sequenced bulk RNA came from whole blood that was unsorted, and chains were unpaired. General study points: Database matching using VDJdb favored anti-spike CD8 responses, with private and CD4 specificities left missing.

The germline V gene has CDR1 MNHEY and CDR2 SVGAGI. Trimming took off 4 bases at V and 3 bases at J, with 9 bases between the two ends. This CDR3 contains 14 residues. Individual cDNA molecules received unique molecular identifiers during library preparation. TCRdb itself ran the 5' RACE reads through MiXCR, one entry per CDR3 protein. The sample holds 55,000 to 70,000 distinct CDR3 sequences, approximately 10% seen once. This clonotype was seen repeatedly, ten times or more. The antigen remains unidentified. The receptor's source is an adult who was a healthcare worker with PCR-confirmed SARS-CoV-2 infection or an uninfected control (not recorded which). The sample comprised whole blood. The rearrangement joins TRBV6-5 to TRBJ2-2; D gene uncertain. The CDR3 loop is CASSWDRDTGELFF. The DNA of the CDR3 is TGTGCCAGCAGTTGGGATCGGGACACCGGGGAGCTGTTTTTT.